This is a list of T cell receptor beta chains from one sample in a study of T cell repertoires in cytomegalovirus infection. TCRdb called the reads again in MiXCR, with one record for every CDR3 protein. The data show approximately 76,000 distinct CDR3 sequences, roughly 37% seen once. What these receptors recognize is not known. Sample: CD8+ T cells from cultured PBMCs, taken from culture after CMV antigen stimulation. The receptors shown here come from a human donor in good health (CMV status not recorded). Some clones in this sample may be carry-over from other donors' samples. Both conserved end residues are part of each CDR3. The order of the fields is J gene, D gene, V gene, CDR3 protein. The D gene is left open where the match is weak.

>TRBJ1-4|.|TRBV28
CASSLAGAPNEKLFF
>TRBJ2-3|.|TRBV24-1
CATSSTEGTDTQYF
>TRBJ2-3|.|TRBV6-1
CASSLRQRSYSTDTQYF
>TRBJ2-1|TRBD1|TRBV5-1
CASSQSGTGFNEQFF
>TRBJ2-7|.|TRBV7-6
CASSPRDGNIYEQYF
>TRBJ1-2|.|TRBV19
CASSIGPRQDYGYTF
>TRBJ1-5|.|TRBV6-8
CASSLGGTTNQPQHF
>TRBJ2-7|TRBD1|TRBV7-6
CASSSGQEHSYEQYF
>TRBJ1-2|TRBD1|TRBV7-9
CASSYTPSEGTAYLYGYTF
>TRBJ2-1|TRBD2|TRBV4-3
CASSRGGAKYNEQFF
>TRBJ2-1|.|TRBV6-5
CASSYGYEQFF
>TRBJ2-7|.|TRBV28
CASRWGPGFGEQYF
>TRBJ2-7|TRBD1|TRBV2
CASGMTGESYEQYF
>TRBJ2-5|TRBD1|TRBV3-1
CASSQEAFGTGGEGFQETQYF
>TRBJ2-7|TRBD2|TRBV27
CASRKAGGTEQYF
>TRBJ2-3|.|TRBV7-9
CASSLAAGPSTDTQYF
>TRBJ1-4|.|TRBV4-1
CASSPRQATNEKLFF
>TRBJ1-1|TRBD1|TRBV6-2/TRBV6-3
CASSSTRQGVPEAFF
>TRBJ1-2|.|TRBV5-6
CASSLRDSDYGYTF
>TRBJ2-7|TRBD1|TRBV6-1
CASSPRLGTAANEQYF
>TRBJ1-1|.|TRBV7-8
CASSPTLTAPLNTEAFF
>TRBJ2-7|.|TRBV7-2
CASSLRGGDEQYF
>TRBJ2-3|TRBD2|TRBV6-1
CASSKLAGTDTQYF
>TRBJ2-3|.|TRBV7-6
CASSRGADTQYF
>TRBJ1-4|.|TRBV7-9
CASSPPGRSNEKLFF
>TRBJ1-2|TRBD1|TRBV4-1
CASSHTPEGQAYGYTF
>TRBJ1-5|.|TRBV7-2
CASSLFGRNQPQHF
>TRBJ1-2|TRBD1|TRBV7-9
CASSGPGQRKSGYTF
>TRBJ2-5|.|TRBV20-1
CSAMRIQETQYF
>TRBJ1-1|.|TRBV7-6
CASSSTPAGLTEAFF
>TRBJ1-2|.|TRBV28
CASSYGSGDYYGYTF
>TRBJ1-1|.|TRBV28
CASSSHPAEAFF
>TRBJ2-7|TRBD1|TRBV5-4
CASSLTGGEQYF
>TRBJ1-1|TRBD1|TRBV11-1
CASSLGTEVVEAFF
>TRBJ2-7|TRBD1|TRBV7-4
CASSSQGNEQYF
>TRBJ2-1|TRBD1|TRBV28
CASSLGETGRDEQFF
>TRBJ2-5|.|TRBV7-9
CASSLRGAGETQYF
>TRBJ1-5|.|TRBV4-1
CASSQIDTYNQPQHF
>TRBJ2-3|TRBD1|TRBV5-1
CASSTTGAGNTQYF
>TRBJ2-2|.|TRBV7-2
CASSQQGTGELFF